This TCR beta chain came from a study of shared clonotypes between healthy human individuals. Study findings and constraints: Lower generation probabilities were found for non-shared clonotypes than for those shared by all four donors. Sorted-subset samples were not fully sequenced, rarefaction indicated. Generally, naive subsets (rather than memory subsets) showed larger estimated richness.

Profiling relied on immunoSEQ multiplex PCR, and the TCRdb table lists in-frame clones only, not all of them. The data contain 1.6 million or so clones, 98% of them seen just once; the ten biggest clones take up 0.36%. About this clone itself: What it recognizes is unknown.

The CDR3 consists of 15 residues. In germline, CDR1 is MNHNY, CDR2 SVGAGI (reference sequence). The ends lost 8 bases at V and 5 bases at J; junction bases unmatched: 12. Splitting of CD4+ cells produced CD45RA+ naive and CD45RA-negative memory subsets. The V and J genes are TRBV6-6 and TRBJ2-5; 9 nucleotides match TRBD1. The source material was naive CD4+ T cells sorted from blood. The sample's subset: CD45RA+ positively selected. The source is a man under 40 in good health. Here the CDR3 DNA reads TGTGCCAGCCATAATAATCACAGGGGGCAGGAGACCCAGTACTTC. As protein: CASHNNHRGQETQYF.